The rows below give T cell receptor beta chains drawn from one sample of a study of Ad26.COV2.S vaccination and SARS-CoV-2 variants. Assay: immunoSEQ multiplex PCR; the TCRdb copy retains only in-frame clones and omits some. The sample includes some 390,000 clones, about 85% seen only once; the top ten take 3.5%. Specimen: peripheral blood, collected in a trial of Ad26.COV2.S vaccine versus placebo. The source is a person aged 18-65 years who received the Ad26.COV2.S COVID-19 vaccine or a placebo. CDR3s include the opening cysteine and the closing phenylalanine or tryptophan. Fields, in order: J gene, D gene, V gene, CDR3 protein. D genes are given only for firm matches.

J gene: TRBJ1-1; D gene: .; V gene: TRBV5-5; CDR3 protein: CASSFSVTEAFF
J gene: TRBJ2-3; D gene: .; V gene: TRBV7-2; CDR3 protein: CASSLGTRTQYF
J gene: TRBJ1-6; D gene: .; V gene: TRBV3-1/TRBV3-2; CDR3 protein: CASSLQEGRLNSPLHF
J gene: TRBJ1-5; D gene: .; V gene: TRBV19; CDR3 protein: CASSITIIRLQPQHF
J gene: TRBJ2-3; D gene: .; V gene: TRBV5-1; CDR3 protein: CASRGGWRGLRNTQYF
J gene: TRBJ2-2; D gene: .; V gene: TRBV18; CDR3 protein: CASSPEIGASTGELFF
J gene: TRBJ1-6; D gene: .; V gene: TRBV4-1; CDR3 protein: CASSQEGPLHF
J gene: TRBJ2-7; D gene: .; V gene: TRBV21-1; CDR3 protein: CASSNGRPPSYEQYF
J gene: TRBJ1-4; D gene: .; V gene: TRBV6-5; CDR3 protein: CASSYQGYNEKLFF
J gene: TRBJ2-7; D gene: .; V gene: TRBV7-8; CDR3 protein: CASSSLGRDSYEQYF
J gene: TRBJ2-5; D gene: TRBD2; V gene: TRBV7-8; CDR3 protein: CASSRLAEETQYF
J gene: TRBJ2-7; D gene: TRBD2; V gene: TRBV7-6; CDR3 protein: CASSPGTSGGYEQYF
J gene: TRBJ2-1; D gene: .; V gene: TRBV7-8; CDR3 protein: CASSPRRLKTYNEQFF
J gene: TRBJ2-7; D gene: .; V gene: TRBV6-5; CDR3 protein: CASGQGGSYEQYF
J gene: TRBJ1-3; D gene: .; V gene: TRBV2; CDR3 protein: CASSGQGFSGNTIYF
J gene: TRBJ1-1; D gene: .; V gene: TRBV10-3; CDR3 protein: CAIKRTANTEAFF
J gene: TRBJ1-2; D gene: .; V gene: TRBV7-9; CDR3 protein: CASSYGPARAIHGYTF
J gene: TRBJ1-5; D gene: .; V gene: TRBV18; CDR3 protein: CASSGSLGRPQHF
J gene: TRBJ1-3; D gene: .; V gene: TRBV13; CDR3 protein: CASSLTDGGSGNTIYF
J gene: TRBJ1-5; D gene: TRBD1; V gene: TRBV7-9; CDR3 protein: CASSPGTGGTYSNQPQHF
J gene: TRBJ2-5; D gene: .; V gene: TRBV27; CDR3 protein: CASSLSRTLQETQYF
J gene: TRBJ2-1; D gene: TRBD2; V gene: TRBV19; CDR3 protein: CASSALGGAGEYNEQFF
J gene: TRBJ2-1; D gene: .; V gene: TRBV7-2; CDR3 protein: CASSSHNEQFF
J gene: TRBJ1-2; D gene: .; V gene: TRBV6-5; CDR3 protein: CASSYFAGNYGYTF
J gene: TRBJ2-4; D gene: TRBD1; V gene: TRBV19; CDR3 protein: CASSPGQGVVRAKNIQYF
J gene: TRBJ2-2; D gene: .; V gene: TRBV29-1; CDR3 protein: CSATRTTNSGELFF
J gene: TRBJ2-7; D gene: .; V gene: TRBV10-2; CDR3 protein: CASSEGGEGTYEQYF
J gene: TRBJ2-2; D gene: .; V gene: TRBV5-1; CDR3 protein: CASSGRQNTGELFF
J gene: TRBJ1-2; D gene: TRBD1; V gene: TRBV5-4; CDR3 protein: CASSLGDRGSYGYTF
J gene: TRBJ1-1; D gene: .; V gene: TRBV6-2/TRBV6-3; CDR3 protein: CASSTLDRNTEAFF
J gene: TRBJ1-2; D gene: TRBD1; V gene: TRBV29-1; CDR3 protein: CSGTGTGDGYTF
J gene: TRBJ1-1; D gene: .; V gene: TRBV2; CDR3 protein: CASSEWVVGPSRPLNTEAFF
J gene: TRBJ2-3; D gene: .; V gene: TRBV2; CDR3 protein: CASRENGGRTDTQYF